The sequence of this TCR beta chain was determined in a study of neurological immune-mediated disorders. Study-level results: HTLV-1-associated myelopathy had the most TCR clonal expansion, and multiple sclerosis had the least, less than healthy controls.

Sequencing runs each generated in excess of 200 million TCR-beta sequences derived from 15-18 subjects. Via MiXCR, TCRdb re-called the 5' RACE reads, giving one row per CDR3 protein. This table has around 90,000 distinct CDR3 sequences, about 13% appearing once. The CDR3 runs to 14 residues. The ends were cut back, 4 bases at V and 3 bases at J, with 11 bases in the middle. From germline, CDR1 is SGHRS and CDR2 YFSETQ. Time point given: longitudinal time-point 2. The unsorted libraries had their origin in 2 million PBMCs stored at -80 C. The sample holds many counts of this clonotype. Its antigen is unidentified.

The specimen sequenced was PBMCs. The gene calls are TRBV5-1 and TRBJ1-5; no clear D gene. This clonotype originated in a female donor with HTLV-1-associated myelopathy (HAM/TSP). The CDR3 DNA reads TGCGCCAGCAGCCTGGACGGTCTCAATCAGCCCCAGCATTTT. Translating gives CASSLDGLNQPQHF.